The 5 T cell receptor beta chains below were found in one sample sequenced in a study of post-analysis software for immune sequencing data. No cognate antigen is known for these TCRs. Study-level findings and limits: TRBV5-6, TRBV5-1 and TRBV20-1 were among 4 or 5 TRBV segments more frequent in patients than controls.

Libraries were made from TCR beta cDNA, and they carried unique molecular identifiers. Each CDR3 protein is one row after TCRdb ran MiXCR on the PCR reads. The sample has a few hundred thousand distinct CDR3 sequences, around 37% seen once. Sequenced sample: blood. The receptors stem from a girl between 10 and 17 years old with multiple sclerosis.

This clonotype turned up a few times. V usage is TRBV6-6 and J usage is TRBJ2-7, with a tentative D call TRBD1 (6 bases). The germline V and J ends were trimmed by 2 bases and 2 bases, with 19 bases remaining between them. Germline values: CDR1 MNHNY, CDR2 SVGAGI (reference sequence). This CDR3 comprises 17 residues. CDR3 sequence (DNA): TGTGCCAGCAGTTACGTTTATACCCAGGGGTTAACCTACGAGCAGTACTTC. Its translation: CASSYVYTQGLTYEQYF.

This clonotype was counted only a few times. The CDR3 loop is CASSLLAATHEQYF. In DNA, the CDR3 is TGTGCCAGCAGCTTACTGGCCGCAACCCACGAGCAGTACTTC. V gene TRBV7-9 combines with J gene TRBJ2-7; D remains ambiguous. The CDR3 spans 14 residues. Trimming pared 2 bases from V and 5 bases from J, leaving 13 bases between. Germline CDR1 and CDR2: SEHNR and FQNEAQ (reference sequence).

This clonotype was seen a handful of times. The DNA for the CDR3 is TGCGCCAGCAGCCGCGGAGGGGGATCGGCTCGTTACGGGGATGAGCAGTTCTTC. Translation: CASSRGGGSARYGDEQFF. The chain carries TRBV4-3 and TRBJ2-1; D tentatively reads TRBD1 or TRBD2 (6 bases each). CDR1 LGHNA and CDR2 YSLEER come from the germline V gene. The CDR3 has 18 amino acids. V was trimmed by 4 bases and J by 8 bases, leaving 27 bases between them.

This clonotype has more than one count but fewer than ten. The V and J genes are TRBV6-5 and TRBJ2-5, with TRBD2 as a possible D gene (6 bases). Germline values: CDR1 MNHEY, CDR2 SVGAGI. The CDR3 totals 16 residues. With 0 bases removed from V and 5 bases from J, the gap between germline ends came to 16 bases. The CDR3 loop is CASSYSRLAFSETQYF. CDR3 DNA: TGTGCCAGCAGTTACTCGAGGCTAGCGTTTAGCGAGACCCAGTACTTC.

For this clonotype: This could be a read error, since a much larger clone is one nucleotide away. The J gene is TRBJ2-3, the V gene TRBV25-1, with a tentative D call TRBD2 (6 bases). The V end lost 5 bases, the J end lost 4 bases, and 16 bases lay between the germline ends. The CDR3 length is 15 residues. Germline lookup yields CDR1 MGHDK and CDR2 SYGVNS. Here the CDR3 reads CASSKEESGADTQYF. CDR3 nucleotide sequence: TGTGCCAGCAGTAAAGAAGAGTCGGGGGCAGATACGCAGTATTTT.